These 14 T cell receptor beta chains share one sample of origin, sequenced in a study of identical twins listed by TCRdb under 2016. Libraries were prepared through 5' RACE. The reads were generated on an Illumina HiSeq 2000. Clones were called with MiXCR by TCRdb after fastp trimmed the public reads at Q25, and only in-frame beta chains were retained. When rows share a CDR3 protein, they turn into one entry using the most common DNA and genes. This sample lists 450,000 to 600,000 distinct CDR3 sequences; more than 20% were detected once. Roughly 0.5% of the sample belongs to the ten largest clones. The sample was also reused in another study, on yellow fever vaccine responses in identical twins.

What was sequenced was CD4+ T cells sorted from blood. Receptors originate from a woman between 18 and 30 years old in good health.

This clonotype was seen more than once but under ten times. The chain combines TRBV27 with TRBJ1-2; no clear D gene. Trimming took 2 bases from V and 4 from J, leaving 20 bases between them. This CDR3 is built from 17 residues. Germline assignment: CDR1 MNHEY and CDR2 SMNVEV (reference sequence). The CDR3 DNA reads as TGTGCCAGCAGTTTAACCCGGGCGCCGGCCTCTAGCTATGGCTACACCTTC. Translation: CASSLTRAPASSYGYTF.

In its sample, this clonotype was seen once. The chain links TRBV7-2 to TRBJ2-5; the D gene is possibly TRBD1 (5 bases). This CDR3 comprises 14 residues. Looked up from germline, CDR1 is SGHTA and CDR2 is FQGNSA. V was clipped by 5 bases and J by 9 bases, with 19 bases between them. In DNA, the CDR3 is TGTGCCAGCAGCCCCAGTGGCCCAGGCAGGGCCCAGTACTTC. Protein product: CASSPSGPGRAQYF.

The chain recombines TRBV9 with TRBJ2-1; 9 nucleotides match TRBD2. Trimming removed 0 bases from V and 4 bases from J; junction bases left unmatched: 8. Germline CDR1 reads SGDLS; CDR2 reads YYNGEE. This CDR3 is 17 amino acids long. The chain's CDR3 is CASSVVPGLAAYNEQFF. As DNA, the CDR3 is TGTGCCAGCAGCGTAGTCCCGGGACTAGCAGCATACAATGAGCAGTTCTTC. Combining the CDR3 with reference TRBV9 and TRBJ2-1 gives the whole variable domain DSGVTQTPKHLITATGQRVTLRCSPRSGDLSVYWYQQSLDQGLQFLIQYYNGEERAKGNILERFSAQQFPDLHSELNLSSLELGDSALYFCASSVVPGLAAYNEQFFGPGTRLTVL.

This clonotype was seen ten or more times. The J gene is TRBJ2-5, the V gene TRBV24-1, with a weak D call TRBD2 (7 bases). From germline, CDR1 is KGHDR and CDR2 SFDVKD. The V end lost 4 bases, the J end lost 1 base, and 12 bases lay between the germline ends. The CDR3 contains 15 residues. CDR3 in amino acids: CATSEGGGPQETQYF. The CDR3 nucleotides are TGTGCCACCAGTGAGGGGGGGGGCCCCCAAGAGACCCAGTACTTC.

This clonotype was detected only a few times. This chain's CDR3 is CASSPWTSTDTQYF. The CDR3 bases are TGTGCCAGCAGCCCTTGGACTAGCACAGATACGCAGTATTTT. The chain links TRBV7-9 to TRBJ2-3, with a possible D match to TRBD2 (5 bases). CDR3 length equals 14 residues. With 5 bases removed from V and 0 bases from J, the gap between germline ends came to 9 bases. The V gene's germline CDR1 is SEHNR and CDR2 FQNEAQ (reference sequence).

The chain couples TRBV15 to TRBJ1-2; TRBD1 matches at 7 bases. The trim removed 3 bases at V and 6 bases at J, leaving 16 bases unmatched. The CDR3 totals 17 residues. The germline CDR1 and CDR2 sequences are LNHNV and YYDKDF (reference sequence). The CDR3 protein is CATSSQKLHRGEDGYTF. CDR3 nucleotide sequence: TGTGCCACCAGCAGCCAAAAGTTGCACAGGGGAGAGGATGGCTACACCTTC.

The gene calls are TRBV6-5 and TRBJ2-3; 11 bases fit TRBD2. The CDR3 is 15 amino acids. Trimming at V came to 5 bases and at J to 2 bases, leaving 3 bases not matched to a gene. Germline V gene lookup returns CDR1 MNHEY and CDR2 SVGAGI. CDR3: CASSILAGDTDTQYF. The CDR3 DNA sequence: TGTGCCAGCAGTATACTAGCGGGGGACACAGATACGCAGTATTTT.

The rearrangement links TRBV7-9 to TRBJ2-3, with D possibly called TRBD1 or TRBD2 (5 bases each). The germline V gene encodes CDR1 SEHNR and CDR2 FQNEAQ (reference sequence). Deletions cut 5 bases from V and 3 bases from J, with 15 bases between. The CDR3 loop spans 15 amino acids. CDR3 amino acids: CASSAGTVGTDTQYF. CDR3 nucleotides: TGTGCCAGCAGCGCCGGGACGGTGGGGACAGATACGCAGTATTTT. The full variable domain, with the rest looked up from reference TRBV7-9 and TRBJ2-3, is DTGVSQNPRHKITKRGQNVTFRCDPISEHNRLYWYRQTLGQGPEFLTYFQNEAQLEKSRLLSDRFSAERPKGSFSTLEIQRTEQGDSAMYLCASSAGTVGTDTQYFGPGTRLTVL.

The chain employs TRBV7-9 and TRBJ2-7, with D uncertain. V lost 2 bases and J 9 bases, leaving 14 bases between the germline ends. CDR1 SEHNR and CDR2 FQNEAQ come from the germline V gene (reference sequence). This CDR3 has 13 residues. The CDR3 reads CASSLQHGSLQYV. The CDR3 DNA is TGTGCCAGCAGCTTACAGCACGGGTCCTTGCAGTACGTC.

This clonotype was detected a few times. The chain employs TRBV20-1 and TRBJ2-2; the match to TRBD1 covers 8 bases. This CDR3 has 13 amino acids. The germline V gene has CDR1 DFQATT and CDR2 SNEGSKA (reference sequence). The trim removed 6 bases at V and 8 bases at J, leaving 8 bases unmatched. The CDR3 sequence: CSARPTGGGELFF. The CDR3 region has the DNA TGCAGTGCCCGCCCCACAGGGGGTGGGGAGCTGTTTTTT.

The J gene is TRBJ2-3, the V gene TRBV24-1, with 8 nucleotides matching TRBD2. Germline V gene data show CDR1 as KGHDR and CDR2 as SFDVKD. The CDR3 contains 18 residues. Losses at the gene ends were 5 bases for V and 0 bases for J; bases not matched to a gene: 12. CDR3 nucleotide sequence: TGTGCCACCAGTGGTCCTCCAACTAGCGGAGCAAGCACAGATACGCAGTATTTT. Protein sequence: CATSGPPTSGASTDTQYF.

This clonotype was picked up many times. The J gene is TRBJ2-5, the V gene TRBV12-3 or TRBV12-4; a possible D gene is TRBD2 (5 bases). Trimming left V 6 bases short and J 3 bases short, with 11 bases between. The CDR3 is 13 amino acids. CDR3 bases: TGTGCCAGCAGGCCTAGCAATGAAGAGACCCAGTACTTC. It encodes CASRPSNEETQYF.

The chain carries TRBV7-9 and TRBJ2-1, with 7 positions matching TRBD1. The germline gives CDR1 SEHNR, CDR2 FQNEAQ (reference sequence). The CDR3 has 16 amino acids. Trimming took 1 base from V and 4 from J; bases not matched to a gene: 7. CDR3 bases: TGTGCCAGCAGCTTAGTCGGGACAGCGAGGTACAATGAGCAGTTCTTC. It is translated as CASSLVGTARYNEQFF.

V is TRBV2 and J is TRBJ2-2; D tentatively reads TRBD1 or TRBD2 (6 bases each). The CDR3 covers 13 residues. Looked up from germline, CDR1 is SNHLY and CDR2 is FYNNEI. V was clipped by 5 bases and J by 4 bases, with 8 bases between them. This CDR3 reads CASSRGLTGELFF. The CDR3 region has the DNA TGTGCCAGCAGTCGGGGGCTCACCGGGGAGCTGTTTTTT.